A selection of T cell receptor beta chains follows, all from one sample in a study of blood T cell repertoires in COVID-19. Sequencing was performed with immunoSEQ multiplex PCR; in TCRdb, only in-frame clones are kept and a portion is missing. The profile shows 95,000 to 150,000 clones, 85% to 90% of them singletons. Sequenced input: peripheral blood. The receptors were sampled from a woman older than 75 with COVID-19, enrolled during active disease. The CDR3 runs from the conserved cysteine through the conserved F or W. A D gene is named only where the DNA matches it firmly. Where a row states a size, it is once, few, many or the class of an expanded clone; other rows omit it.

D gene	clone size	J gene	V gene	CDR3 DNA	CDR3 protein
.	.	TRBJ1-5	TRBV6-5	TGTGCCAGCAAGCGCGGGAATCAGCCCCAGCATTTT	CASKRGNQPQHF
.	few	TRBJ2-6	TRBV1	TGCACCAGCAGCCAAAGTCCTCGCGCCGCCCTCTCTGGGGCCAACGTCCTGACTTTC	CTSSQSPRAALSGANVLTF
.	.	TRBJ2-7	TRBV11-2	TGTGCCAGCCACCCACAGGGCTCAGGAGAGCAGTACTTC	CASHPQGSGEQYF
.	.	TRBJ2-6	TRBV27	TGTGCCAGCAAACAGATTTCTGGGGCCAACGTCCTGACTTTC	CASKQISGANVLTF
.	.	TRBJ1-3	TRBV9	TGTGCCAGCAGCGTGACTGGGGCCTGGTCTGGAAACACCATATATTTT	CASSVTGAWSGNTIYF
.	.	TRBJ2-6	TRBV5-4	TGTGCCAGCAGCTTGGCGGCGGGCTCCCGCCTCTCTGGGGCCAACGTCCTGACTTTC	CASSLAAGSRLSGANVLTF
TRBD2	.	TRBJ2-6	TRBV5-6	TGTGCCAGCAGCCCCCCGGGACTAAACTCTCGAGCCAACGTCCTGACTTTC	CASSPPGLNSRANVLTF
.	.	TRBJ1-1	TRBV5-1	TGCGCCAGCAGCTTGGCCGGGGTACTTGGGTTTGGAGCTTTCTTT	CASSLAGVLGFGAFF
.	few	TRBJ2-7	TRBV11-2	TGTGCCAGCAGCTTATCAACTCCCTACGAGCAGTACTTC	CASSLSTPYEQYF
TRBD2	.	TRBJ2-5	TRBV11-1	TGTGCCAGCAGCTGGACTAGATGGGAGACCCAGTACTTC	CASSWTRWETQYF
.	.	TRBJ1-4	TRBV28	TGTGCCAGCAGTTTATATCGGTCACTGTTTTTT	CASSLYRSLFF
TRBD1	.	TRBJ1-2	TRBV28	TGTGCCAGCACTCTAGGGGGACAGTACTATGGCTACACCTTC	CASTLGGQYYGYTF
.	.	TRBJ2-1	TRBV5-4	TGTGCCAGCAGCCTAGGGGGTAATGAGCAGTTCTTC	CASSLGGNEQFF
.	.	TRBJ2-7	TRBV7-8	TGTGCCAGCAGCTTTGGGCATAACTCCTACGAGCAGTACTTC	CASSFGHNSYEQYF
.	.	TRBJ2-6	TRBV7-8	TGTGCCAGCAGCTTCTCGACAGGAACTACCTCTGGGGCCAACGTCCTGACTTTC	CASSFSTGTTSGANVLTF
TRBD1	once	TRBJ1-2	TRBV7-9	TGTGCCAGCAGCCTACACGGACAGGGAAGCTATGGCTACACCTTC	CASSLHGQGSYGYTF
TRBD2	.	TRBJ2-1	TRBV4-3	TGCGCCAGCAGCCAAGATTCGCGCGGGAGTTCCTACAATGAGCAGTTCTTC	CASSQDSRGSSYNEQFF
.	.	TRBJ1-2	TRBV4-2	TGTGCCAGCAGCCAAGAAGGGGAAGCGAGGGGCTACACCTTC	CASSQEGEARGYTF
.	.	TRBJ2-2	TRBV6-2/TRBV6-3	TGTGCCAGCAGCGCCCTTAGGCGGGCCGGGGAGCTGTTTTTT	CASSALRRAGELFF
TRBD2	.	TRBJ2-1	TRBV24-1	TGTGCCACCAGTGGAGGGGCCAGGACTAGCGGGAGTAATGAGCAGTTCTTC	CATSGGARTSGSNEQFF
TRBD1	.	TRBJ1-3	TRBV4-3	TGCGCCAGCAGCCGAGGGACAGGGGGTGCGAGCTCTGGAAACACCATATATTTT	CASSRGTGGASSGNTIYF
TRBD1	.	TRBJ2-7	TRBV29-1	TGCAGCGTTTCAGCGGAGGACAGGGTTACCTACGAGCAGTACTTC	CSVSAEDRVTYEQYF
.	once	TRBJ2-1	TRBV9	TGTGCCAGCAGCGTAGTTCTTCGGGGGGAGCAGTTCTTC	CASSVVLRGEQFF
TRBD2	few	TRBJ2-7	TRBV28	TGTGCCAGCAGCCCCGGGGGGGCCTACGAGCAGTACTTC	CASSPGGAYEQYF
.	few	TRBJ1-1	TRBV6-5	TGTGCCAGCAGTACGGGAGGGGGAGCTTTCTTT	CASSTGGGAFF
TRBD1	.	TRBJ2-3	TRBV6-1	TGTGCCAGTAGGGACAGTAACACAGATACGCAGTATTTT	CASRDSNTDTQYF
TRBD1	few	TRBJ1-1	TRBV12-3/TRBV12-4	TGTGCCAGCAGTTTGGGACAGGGGGCAAGAGCTTTCTTT	CASSLGQGARAFF
.	once	TRBJ2-5	TRBV27	TGTGCCAGCAGTTTCTCGGGGGTTCAAGAGACCCAGTACTTC	CASSFSGVQETQYF
TRBD2	.	TRBJ2-1	TRBV11-3	TGTGCCAGCAGCCCGGGGGGCTCCTACAATGAGCAGTTCTTC	CASSPGGSYNEQFF
TRBD1	.	TRBJ2-7	TRBV4-3	TGCGCCAGCAGCCGGGACAGGGGGGAAGAGCAGTACTTC	CASSRDRGEEQYF
.	.	TRBJ2-2	TRBV5-5	TGTGCCAGCAGCGTCCAGGGTGCACTCACCGGGGAGCTGTTTTTT	CASSVQGALTGELFF
TRBD1	.	TRBJ1-5	TRBV28	TGTGCCAGCAGTTTGGGACAGGGGTACAATCAGCCCCAGCATTTT	CASSLGQGYNQPQHF
.	.	TRBJ2-1	TRBV3-1/TRBV3-2	TGTGCCAGCAGCCAAGTCGGTGAGCAGTTCTTC	CASSQVGEQFF
TRBD1	few	TRBJ1-2	TRBV9	TGTGCCAGCAGCGATACCCCCGCCGGACAGGGAGGCTACACCTTC	CASSDTPAGQGGYTF
TRBD1	.	TRBJ2-7	TRBV28	TGTGCCAGCAGTACAGGGGGCGAGACTAGGTACGAGCAGTACTTC	CASSTGGETRYEQYF
TRBD2	.	TRBJ2-5	TRBV11-3	TGTGCCAGCAGCTCTCAGACTAGCGGGAGGAGGGCGAAAGAGACCCAGTACTTC	CASSSQTSGRRAKETQYF
TRBD1	.	TRBJ1-2	TRBV19	TGTGCCAGTACCGGTATAGGGGACAGATATGGCTACACCTTC	CASTGIGDRYGYTF
TRBD1	medium-sized	TRBJ1-1	TRBV11-2	TGTGCCAGCAGCCTAAATTTAGGGGGGACAGGAGGCAACACTGAAGCTTTCTTT	CASSLNLGGTGGNTEAFF
.	.	TRBJ2-5	TRBV5-1	TGCGCCAGCAGCTTGGGGGGAGGTGAGACCCAGTACTTC	CASSLGGGETQYF
.	.	TRBJ1-3	TRBV19	TGTGCCAGTAGGTTCGTCGGGGGGAACACCATATATTTT	CASRFVGGNTIYF
.	few	TRBJ2-7	TRBV19	TGTGCCAGTAGTCCCTCTAGGGGACTCTACGAGCAGTACTTC	CASSPSRGLYEQYF
.	.	TRBJ2-1	TRBV7-8	TGTGCCAGCAGCTACGTAGGGGCTGGTGAGCAGTTCTTC	CASSYVGAGEQFF
TRBD1	.	TRBJ2-7	TRBV7-9	TGTGCCAGCAGCTCCGGGACAGGGAAGTACGAGCAGTACTTC	CASSSGTGKYEQYF
TRBD1	.	TRBJ1-2	TRBV19	TGTGCCAGTAGTACCCTGGACAGGGGAGGTGGCTACACCTTC	CASSTLDRGGGYTF
TRBD1	.	TRBJ2-7	TRBV28	TGTGCCAGCAACCCGTCGGACAGGGAGATGAAGTACTTC	CASNPSDREMKYF
.	.	TRBJ1-6	TRBV5-5	TGTGCCAGCAGCTGGGGAGGCCGGGGAAAAAATTCACCCCTCCACTTT	CASSWGGRGKNSPLHF
TRBD2	once	TRBJ2-1	TRBV7-9	TGTGCCAGCAGCCAATCTAGCGGGATAAGTTTCTCCTACAATGAGCAGTTCTTC	CASSQSSGISFSYNEQFF
.	.	TRBJ1-1	TRBV12-3/TRBV12-4	TGTGCCAGCATCCTAAGGGGCGGTACTGAAGCTTTCTTT	CASILRGGTEAFF
.	.	TRBJ2-1	TRBV9	TGTGCCAGCAGCGTAGCCAAGACCCCTAGCTCCTACAATGAGCAGTTCTTC	CASSVAKTPSSYNEQFF
TRBD1	.	TRBJ1-1	TRBV7-2	TGTGCCAGCAGCTTAGTAGGACAGGGAGGTGTAGGGGTAACCTCTGAAGCTTTCTTT	CASSLVGQGGVGVTSEAFF
TRBD1	.	TRBJ2-4	TRBV7-6	TGTGCCAGCAGCAAGCAGGGGGACGGCATTCAGTACTTC	CASSKQGDGIQYF
TRBD2	.	TRBJ2-3	TRBV15	TGTGCCACCAGCAGAGATCCACCCGGGAGGCATAGCACAGATACGCAGTATTTT	CATSRDPPGRHSTDTQYF